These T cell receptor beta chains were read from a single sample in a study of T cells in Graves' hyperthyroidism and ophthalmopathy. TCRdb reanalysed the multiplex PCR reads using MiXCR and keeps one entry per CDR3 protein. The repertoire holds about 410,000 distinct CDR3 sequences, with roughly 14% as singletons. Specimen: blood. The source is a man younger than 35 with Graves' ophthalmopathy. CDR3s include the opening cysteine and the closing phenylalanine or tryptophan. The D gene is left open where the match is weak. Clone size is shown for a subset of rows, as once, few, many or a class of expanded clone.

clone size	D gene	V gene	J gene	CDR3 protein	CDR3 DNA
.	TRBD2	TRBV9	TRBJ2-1	CASSPLAGAGYNEQFF	TGTGCCAGCAGCCCTCTAGCGGGAGCCGGCTACAATGAGCAGTTCTTC
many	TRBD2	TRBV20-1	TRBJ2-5	CSATTSANPQETQYF	TGCAGTGCTACCACTAGCGCCAACCCCCAAGAGACCCAGTACTTC
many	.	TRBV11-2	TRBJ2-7	CASSWSDQGEQYF	TGTGCCAGCAGCTGGAGTGATCAGGGAGAGCAGTACTTC
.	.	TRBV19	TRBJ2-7	CASRLRITTYEQYF	TGTGCCAGTAGGCTGAGGATAACTACCTACGAGCAGTACTTC
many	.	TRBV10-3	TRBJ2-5	CAISDSPLGSTRGTQYF	TGTGCCATCAGTGATTCACCTCTGGGGTCAACGAGGGGGACCCAGTACTTC
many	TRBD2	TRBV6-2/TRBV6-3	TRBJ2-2	CASSYPAEREDTGELFF	TGTGCCAGCAGTTACCCCGCAGAGCGGGAGGACACCGGGGAGCTGTTTTTT
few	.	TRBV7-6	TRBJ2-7	CASSKGGMNEQYF	TGTGCCAGCAGCAAGGGGGGGATGAACGAGCAGTACTTC
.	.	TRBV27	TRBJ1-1	CASSFSDPLGIAFF	TGTGCCAGCAGTTTCTCCGACCCATTAGGGATAGCTTTCTTT
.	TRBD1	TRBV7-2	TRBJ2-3	CASSLASPGQGWADTQYF	TGTGCCAGCAGCTTAGCGTCCCCAGGACAGGGTTGGGCAGATACGCAGTATTTT
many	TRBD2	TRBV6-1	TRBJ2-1	CASSEYGAGGSGEQFF	TGTGCCAGCAGTGAATACGGGGCGGGGGGCTCTGGGGAGCAGTTCTTC
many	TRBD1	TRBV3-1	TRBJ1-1	CASSQEQGSRTEAFF	TGTGCCAGCAGCCAAGAACAGGGGAGTCGCACTGAAGCTTTCTTT
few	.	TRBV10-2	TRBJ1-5	CASSERNQPQHF	TGCGCCAGCAGTGAGCGCAATCAGCCCCAGCATTTT
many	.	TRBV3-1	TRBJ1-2	CASRAAGGYTF	TGTGCCAGCAGAGCAGCAGGTGGCTACACCTTC
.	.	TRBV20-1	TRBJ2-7	CSASQVMAPYEQCF	TGCAGTGCTAGTCAGGTAATGGCGCCGTACGAGCAGTGCTTC
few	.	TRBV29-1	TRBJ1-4	CSVEDQAGNEKLFF	TGCAGCGTTGAAGATCAGGCAGGGAATGAAAAACTGTTTTTT
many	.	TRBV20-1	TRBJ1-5	CSASVQASNQPQHF	TGCAGTGCTAGCGTGCAGGCTAGCAATCAGCCCCAGCATTTT
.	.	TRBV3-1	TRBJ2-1	CASSEPGYNEQFF	TGTGCCAGCAGTGAGCCCGGCTACAATGAGCAGTTCTTC
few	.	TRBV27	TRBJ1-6	CASGSSPLHF	TGTGCCAGTGGGAGTTCACCCCTCCACTTT
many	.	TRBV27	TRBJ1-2	CASRYSAGMGYGYTF	TGTGCCAGCAGATATAGCGCTGGGATGGGCTATGGCTACACCTTC
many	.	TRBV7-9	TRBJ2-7	CASSFDTGLRVEQYF	TGTGCCAGCAGCTTTGACACCGGCTTGAGGGTCGAGCAGTACTTC
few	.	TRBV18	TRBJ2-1	CASSPVLRLFSGGNEQFF	TGTGCCAGCTCACCTGTGTTAAGACTTTTTTCCGGTGGCAATGAGCAGTTCTTC
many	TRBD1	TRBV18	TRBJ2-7	CASSPGTGLTYEQYF	TGTGCCAGCTCCCCCGGGACAGGGTTGACCTACGAGCAGTACTTC
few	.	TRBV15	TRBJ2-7	CATSRAYEQYF	TGTGCCACCAGCAGAGCCTACGAGCAGTACTTC
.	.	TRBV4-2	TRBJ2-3	CASSQDAAPQVDTQYF	TGTGCCAGCAGCCAAGATGCGGCCCCCCAGGTAGATACGCAGTATTTT
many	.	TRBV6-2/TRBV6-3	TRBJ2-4	CASRPRWKGEAKNIQYF	TGTGCCAGCAGGCCCCGGTGGAAAGGTGAAGCCAAAAACATTCAGTACTTC
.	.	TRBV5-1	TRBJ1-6	CASSLSGLANSPLHF	TGCGCCAGCAGCTTGTCGGGACTGGCCAATTCACCCCTCCACTTT
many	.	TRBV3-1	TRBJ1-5	CASSQGAGNNQPQHF	TGTGCCAGCAGCCAAGGGGCAGGAAACAATCAGCCCCAGCATTTT
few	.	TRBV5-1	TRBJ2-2	CASSLVGETGELFF	TGCGCCAGCAGCTTGGTTGGGGAAACCGGGGAGCTGTTTTTT
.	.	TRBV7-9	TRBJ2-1	CASSLGSGVEQFF	TGTGCCAGCAGCTTAGGGTCAGGAGTTGAGCAGTTCTTC
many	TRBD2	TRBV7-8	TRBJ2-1	CASSFFGLASNNEQFF	TGTGCCAGCAGCTTCTTCGGACTAGCGAGCAACAATGAGCAGTTCTTC
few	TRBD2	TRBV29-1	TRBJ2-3	CSSQASGTDTQYF	TGCAGCTCCCAGGCTAGCGGGACGGATACGCAGTATTTT
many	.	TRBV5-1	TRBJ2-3	CASSGRGGPTDTQYF	TGCGCCAGCAGCGGCAGGGGGGGTCCTACAGATACGCAGTATTTT